Listed below are T cell receptor beta chains from one sample, sequenced in a study of blood T cell repertoires in COVID-19. Only in-frame clones appear in the TCRdb table, and some are missing; sequencing was by immunoSEQ multiplex PCR. The data hold approximately 250,000 clones, with about 84% observed a single time. Sequenced input: peripheral blood. These receptors were taken from a woman over 75 with COVID-19, enrolled during active disease. CDR3s include the opening cysteine and the closing phenylalanine or tryptophan. A D gene is named only where the DNA matches it firmly. The size entry is marked missing in some rows and otherwise reads once, few, many or a size class.

j_call: TRBJ1-2; d_call: .; v_call: TRBV28; clone_size: once; cdr3_nt: TGTGCCAGCAGTTTATCCCCACAGGGTGGGAATGGCTACACCTTC; cdr3_aa: CASSLSPQGGNGYTF
j_call: TRBJ2-7; d_call: TRBD1; v_call: TRBV3-1/TRBV3-2; clone_size: .; cdr3_nt: TGTGCCAGCAGCCAAAGCCTCGGGACAGATAAGCTAGGCGAGCAGTACTTC; cdr3_aa: CASSQSLGTDKLGEQYF
j_call: TRBJ1-1; d_call: .; v_call: TRBV11-3; clone_size: few; cdr3_nt: TGTGCCAGCAGCGGGGAGGGAGGGACTGAAGCTTTCTTT; cdr3_aa: CASSGEGGTEAFF
j_call: TRBJ1-5; d_call: TRBD1; v_call: TRBV27; clone_size: .; cdr3_nt: TGTGCCAGCAGTCCTTATACAGGGGTCAATCAGCCCCAGCATTTT; cdr3_aa: CASSPYTGVNQPQHF
j_call: TRBJ2-1; d_call: .; v_call: TRBV7-2; clone_size: .; cdr3_nt: TGTGCCAGCAACGACTCCGGTGAGCAGTTCTTC; cdr3_aa: CASNDSGEQFF
j_call: TRBJ1-2; d_call: TRBD1; v_call: TRBV29-1; clone_size: .; cdr3_nt: TGCAGCGTTGACCACAGGGGGCCAAGTGGCTACACCTTC; cdr3_aa: CSVDHRGPSGYTF
j_call: TRBJ2-1; d_call: TRBD1; v_call: TRBV6-2/TRBV6-3; clone_size: .; cdr3_nt: TGTGCCAGCAGTTCGATTGACAGGGCAGAATCCTACAATGAGCAGTTCTTC; cdr3_aa: CASSSIDRAESYNEQFF
j_call: TRBJ1-5; d_call: .; v_call: TRBV5-1; clone_size: .; cdr3_nt: TGCGCCAGCAGCTTGGACTTCAATCAGCCCCAGCATTTT; cdr3_aa: CASSLDFNQPQHF
j_call: TRBJ1-5; d_call: TRBD1; v_call: TRBV7-9; clone_size: .; cdr3_nt: TGTGCCAGCAGCTTAGTAACAGGGGTCGGCAATCAGCCCCAGCATTTT; cdr3_aa: CASSLVTGVGNQPQHF
j_call: TRBJ2-3; d_call: TRBD2; v_call: TRBV5-1; clone_size: .; cdr3_nt: TGCGCCAGCAGCCGGACTAGCGGGTTCCCAGATACGCAGTATTTT; cdr3_aa: CASSRTSGFPDTQYF
j_call: TRBJ1-3; d_call: .; v_call: TRBV7-9; clone_size: .; cdr3_nt: TGTGCCAGCAGCTTGCAGGGAAACACCATATATTTT; cdr3_aa: CASSLQGNTIYF
j_call: TRBJ2-1; d_call: .; v_call: TRBV10-3; clone_size: few; cdr3_nt: TGTGCCATCAGTGGGGCTATAGGAGGGGCTCGTTCAAATGAGCAGTTCTTC; cdr3_aa: CAISGAIGGARSNEQFF
j_call: TRBJ1-6; d_call: TRBD1; v_call: TRBV19; clone_size: .; cdr3_nt: TGTGCCAGTAGTGGGACAGCCTATAATTCACCCCTCCACTTT; cdr3_aa: CASSGTAYNSPLHF
j_call: TRBJ2-5; d_call: .; v_call: TRBV6-5; clone_size: few; cdr3_nt: TGTGCCAGCAGTCACGGTAGGGGCATGGAAGAGACCCAGTACTTC; cdr3_aa: CASSHGRGMEETQYF
j_call: TRBJ1-2; d_call: TRBD1; v_call: TRBV28; clone_size: .; cdr3_nt: TGTGCCAGTTTAACGGGACAGGCGATTTATGGCTACACCTTC; cdr3_aa: CASLTGQAIYGYTF
j_call: TRBJ2-1; d_call: .; v_call: TRBV28; clone_size: .; cdr3_nt: TGTGCCAGCAGTTTATCGACAATCTACAATGAGCAGTTCTTC; cdr3_aa: CASSLSTIYNEQFF
j_call: TRBJ2-7; d_call: TRBD1; v_call: TRBV3-1/TRBV3-2; clone_size: .; cdr3_nt: TGTGCCAGCAGCCACGGGACAGGAACCTACGAGCAGTACTTC; cdr3_aa: CASSHGTGTYEQYF
j_call: TRBJ2-2; d_call: TRBD2; v_call: TRBV7-3; clone_size: .; cdr3_nt: TGTGCCAGCAGCCGACTAGCGGGGGGTAACACCGGGGAGCTGTTTTTT; cdr3_aa: CASSRLAGGNTGELFF
j_call: TRBJ1-6; d_call: .; v_call: TRBV12-3/TRBV12-4; clone_size: .; cdr3_nt: TGTGCCAGCAGTTTTGAGGTTTCACCCCTCCACTTT; cdr3_aa: CASSFEVSPLHF
j_call: TRBJ2-2; d_call: TRBD2; v_call: TRBV2; clone_size: .; cdr3_nt: TGTGCCAGCAGTTCTACTAGCGGCTACACCGGGGAGCTGTTTTTT; cdr3_aa: CASSSTSGYTGELFF
j_call: TRBJ2-1; d_call: .; v_call: TRBV10-3; clone_size: .; cdr3_nt: TGTGCCATCAGCCAGGGGTCGGATCGTTACAATGAGCAGTTCTTC; cdr3_aa: CAISQGSDRYNEQFF
j_call: TRBJ1-1; d_call: TRBD1; v_call: TRBV6-5; clone_size: .; cdr3_nt: TGTGCCAACCGGACAGGGGTGAACACTGAAGCTTTCTTT; cdr3_aa: CANRTGVNTEAFF
j_call: TRBJ1-1; d_call: .; v_call: TRBV5-1; clone_size: .; cdr3_nt: TGCGCCAGCAGCTTGGCCGGGGGTTGGGACACTGAAGCTTTCTTT; cdr3_aa: CASSLAGGWDTEAFF
j_call: TRBJ1-4; d_call: TRBD1; v_call: TRBV5-1; clone_size: .; cdr3_nt: TGCGCCAGCAGCTGGGGGGCGGGACAGACTAATGAAAAACTGTTTTTT; cdr3_aa: CASSWGAGQTNEKLFF
j_call: TRBJ1-3; d_call: .; v_call: TRBV3-1/TRBV3-2; clone_size: .; cdr3_nt: TGTGCCAGCAGCCACGCCACGACTAGCTCTGGAAACACCATATATTTT; cdr3_aa: CASSHATTSSGNTIYF
j_call: TRBJ2-7; d_call: .; v_call: TRBV3-1/TRBV3-2; clone_size: .; cdr3_nt: TGTGCCAGCAGCCAGGAGGGGGGGCCGGTAAGTGAGCAGTACTTC; cdr3_aa: CASSQEGGPVSEQYF